This TCR beta chain was documented in a study of type 1 and type 2 diabetes patients. Many counts were recorded for this clonotype. CDR1 and CDR2 (germline): MDHEN, SYDVKM. The CDR3 spans 14 residues. The V and J ends lost 4 bases and 3 bases respectively, with 13 bases between them. PCR was run on genomic DNA. A primer set of 30 forward and 13 reverse primers amplified the CDR3. TCRdb fed the multiplex PCR reads into MiXCR, producing one record per CDR3 protein. Seen here are 250,000 to 300,000 distinct CDR3 sequences, roughly 44% observed once, and the top ten hold 12% to 15%. The receptor's source is a man younger than 35 with type 2 diabetes. The sequencing sample was made of peripheral blood mononuclear cells (PBMCs). This chain connects TRBV28 to TRBJ2-7; the D is unclear. CDR3 loop: CASSSQRFGYEQYF. The CDR3 bases are TGTGCCAGCAGTTCGCAGCGATTTGGCTACGAGCAGTACTTC.